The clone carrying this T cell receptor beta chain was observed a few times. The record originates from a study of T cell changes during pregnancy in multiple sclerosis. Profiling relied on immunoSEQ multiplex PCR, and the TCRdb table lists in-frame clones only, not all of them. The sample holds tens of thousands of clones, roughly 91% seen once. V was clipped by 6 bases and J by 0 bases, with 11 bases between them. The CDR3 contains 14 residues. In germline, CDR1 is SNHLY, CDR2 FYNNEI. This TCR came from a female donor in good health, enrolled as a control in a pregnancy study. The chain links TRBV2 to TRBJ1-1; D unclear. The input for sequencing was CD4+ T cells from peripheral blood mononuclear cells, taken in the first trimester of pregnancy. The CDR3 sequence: CASSETNMNTEAFF. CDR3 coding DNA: TGTGCCAGCAGCGAGACTAATATGAACACTGAAGCTTTCTTT.